This is a list of T cell receptor beta chains from one sample in a study of blood T cell repertoires in COVID-19. Produced via immunoSEQ multiplex PCR; TCRdb's table is partial and in-frame only. The table shows about 52,000 clones, with 85% to 90% occurring only once. Material for sequencing was peripheral blood. The receptors stem from a human donor in a cohort sampled during active COVID-19. The CDR3 runs from the conserved cysteine through the conserved F or W. Fields, in order: clone size, V gene, D gene, J gene, CDR3 protein, CDR3 DNA. A D gene is named only where the DNA matches it firmly. The size of a clone is reported for some rows only, either as once, few or many, or as a class for expanded clones.

-	TRBV2	-	TRBJ1-5	CASSEARSNQPQHF	TGTGCCAGCAGTGAAGCGAGGAGCAATCAGCCCCAGCATTTT
-	TRBV6-5	TRBD2	TRBJ2-1	CASSLSATSGSAEQFF	TGTGCCAGCAGTTTATCTGCGACTAGCGGGAGTGCTGAGCAGTTCTTC
-	TRBV7-2	TRBD1	TRBJ2-7	CASSLLAGGLNEQYF	TGTGCCAGCAGCTTATTGGCAGGGGGCCTCAACGAGCAGTACTTC
-	TRBV7-6	TRBD1	TRBJ2-3	CASSMLGTGFTDTQYF	TGTGCCAGCAGCATGCTCGGGACAGGCTTCACAGATACGCAGTATTTT
once	TRBV7-2	-	TRBJ2-5	CASSLLWAKGTIHF	-
-	TRBV5-1	-	TRBJ1-1	CASSLAGSSEAFF	TGCGCCAGCAGCTTGGCCGGGAGTAGTGAAGCTTTCTTT
-	TRBV11-2	TRBD2	TRBJ2-1	CASSSYSGGSSYNEQFF	TGTGCCAGCAGCTCCTATAGCGGGGGAAGCTCCTACAATGAGCAGTTCTTC
-	TRBV9	TRBD2	TRBJ2-7	CASSVDGRSGYEQYF	TGTGCCAGCAGCGTAGACGGGAGGAGTGGGTACGAGCAGTACTTC
-	TRBV27	TRBD1	TRBJ1-1	CASSPRQGARSEAFF	TGTGCCAGCAGTCCCAGACAGGGGGCTAGGAGTGAAGCTTTCTTT
-	TRBV18	-	TRBJ2-1	CASSPGGRLYNEQFF	TGTGCCAGCTCACCGGGCGGGCGGTTATACAATGAGCAGTTCTTC
-	TRBV7-2	TRBD1	TRBJ1-2	CASSPDRSLGYTF	TGTGCCAGCAGCCCGGACAGGAGCCTCGGCTACACCTTC
-	TRBV6-5	-	TRBJ2-7	CASTSPQSYEQYF	TGTGCCAGCACCTCACCACAGTCCTACGAGCAGTACTTC
-	TRBV7-8	-	TRBJ2-3	CASSQSRVADTTDTQYF	TGTGCCAGCAGCCAATCCAGGGTAGCGGATACCACAGATACGCAGTATTTT
once	TRBV6-1	-	TRBJ2-1	CASREESHNEQFF	TGTGCCAGCAGGGAAGAGAGCCACAATGAGCAGTTCTTC
once	TRBV10-3	TRBD1	TRBJ2-2	CAISGGQGNGELFF	TGTGCCATCAGTGGGGGACAGGGTAACGGGGAGCTGTTTTTT
-	TRBV5-1	TRBD1	TRBJ1-2	CASSLDRQGEGYTF	TGCGCCAGCAGCTTGGACCGACAGGGCGAAGGCTACACCTTC
-	TRBV6-6	-	TRBJ2-3	CASSYSITLTDTQYF	TGTGCCAGCAGTTACTCGATCACTCTCACAGATACGCAGTATTTT
-	TRBV30	TRBD2	TRBJ2-3	CAWKIAGLDTQYF	TGTGCCTGGAAAATAGCGGGACTGGATACGCAGTATTTT
-	TRBV6-6	TRBD1	TRBJ1-4	CASRRQGASEKLFF	TGTGCCAGCAGAAGACAGGGGGCCTCTGAAAAACTGTTTTTT
-	TRBV4-2	-	TRBJ2-1	CASSQDRARLVNEQFF	TGTGCCAGCAGCCAAGATCGGGCTAGACTAGTCAATGAGCAGTTCTTC
-	TRBV7-9	-	TRBJ2-4	CASSLQGNIQYF	TGTGCCAGCAGCCTACAGGGAAACATTCAGTACTTC
-	TRBV28	-	TRBJ1-5	CASSLQGGHGQPQHF	TGTGCCAGCAGTTTACAAGGAGGGCACGGTCAGCCCCAGCATTTT
-	TRBV28	-	TRBJ1-5	CASSWGLNQPQHF	TGTGCCAGCAGTTGGGGCTTAAATCAGCCCCAGCATTTT